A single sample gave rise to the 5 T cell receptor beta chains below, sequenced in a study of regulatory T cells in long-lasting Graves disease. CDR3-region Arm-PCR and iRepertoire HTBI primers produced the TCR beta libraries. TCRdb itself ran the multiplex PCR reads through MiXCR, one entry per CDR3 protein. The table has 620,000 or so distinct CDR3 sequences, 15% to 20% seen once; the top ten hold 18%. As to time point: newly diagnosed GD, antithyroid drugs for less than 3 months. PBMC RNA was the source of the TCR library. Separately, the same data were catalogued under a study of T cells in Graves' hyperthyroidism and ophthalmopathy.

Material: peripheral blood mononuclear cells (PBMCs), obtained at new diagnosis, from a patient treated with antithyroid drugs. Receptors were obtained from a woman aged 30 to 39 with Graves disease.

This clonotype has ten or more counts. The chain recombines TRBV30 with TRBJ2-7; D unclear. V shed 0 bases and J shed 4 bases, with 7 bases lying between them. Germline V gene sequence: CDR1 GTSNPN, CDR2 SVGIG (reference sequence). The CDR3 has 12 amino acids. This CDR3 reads CAWSVLGYEQYF. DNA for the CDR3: TGTGCCTGGAGTGTACTGGGTTACGAGCAGTACTTC.

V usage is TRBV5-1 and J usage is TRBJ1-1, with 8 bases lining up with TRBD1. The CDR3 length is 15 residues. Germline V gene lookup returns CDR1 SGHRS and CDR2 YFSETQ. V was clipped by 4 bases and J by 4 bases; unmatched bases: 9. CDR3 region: CASSNPTGVSTEAFF. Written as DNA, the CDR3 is TGCGCCAGCAGCAACCCGACAGGGGTGAGCACTGAAGCTTTCTTT.

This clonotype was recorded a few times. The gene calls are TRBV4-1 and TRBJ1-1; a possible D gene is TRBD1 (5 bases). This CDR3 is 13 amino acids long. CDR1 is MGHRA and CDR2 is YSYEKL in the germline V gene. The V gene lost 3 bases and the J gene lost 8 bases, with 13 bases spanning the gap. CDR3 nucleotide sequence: TGCGCCAGCAGCCAGCCCGGAACAGGAGAAGCTTTCTTT. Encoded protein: CASSQPGTGEAFF.

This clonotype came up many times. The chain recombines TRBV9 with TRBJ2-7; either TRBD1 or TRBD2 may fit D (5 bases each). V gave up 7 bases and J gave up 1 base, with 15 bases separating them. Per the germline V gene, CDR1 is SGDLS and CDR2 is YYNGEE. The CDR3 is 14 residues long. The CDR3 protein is CASGGGIQSYEQYF. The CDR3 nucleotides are TGTGCCAGCGGTGGGGGAATCCAGTCCTACGAGCAGTACTTC.

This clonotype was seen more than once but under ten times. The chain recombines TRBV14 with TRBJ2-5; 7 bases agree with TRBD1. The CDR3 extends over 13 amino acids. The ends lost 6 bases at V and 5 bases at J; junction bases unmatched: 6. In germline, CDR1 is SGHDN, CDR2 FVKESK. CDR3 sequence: CASRLQGSETQYF. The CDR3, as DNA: TGTGCCAGCAGGCTACAGGGGAGCGAGACCCAGTACTTC.